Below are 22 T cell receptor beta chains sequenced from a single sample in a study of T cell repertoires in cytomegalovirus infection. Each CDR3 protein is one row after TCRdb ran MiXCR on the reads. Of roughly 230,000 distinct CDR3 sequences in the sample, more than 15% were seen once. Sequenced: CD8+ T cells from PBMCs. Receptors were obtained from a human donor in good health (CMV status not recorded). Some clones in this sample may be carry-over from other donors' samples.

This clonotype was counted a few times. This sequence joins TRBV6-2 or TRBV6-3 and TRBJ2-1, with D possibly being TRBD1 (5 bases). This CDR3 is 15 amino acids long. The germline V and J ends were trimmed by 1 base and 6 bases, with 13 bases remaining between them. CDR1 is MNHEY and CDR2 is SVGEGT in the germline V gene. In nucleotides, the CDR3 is TGTGCCAGCAGTTACTTCTTGGACACGAGCAATGAGCAGTTCTTC. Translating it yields CASSYFLDTSNEQFF.

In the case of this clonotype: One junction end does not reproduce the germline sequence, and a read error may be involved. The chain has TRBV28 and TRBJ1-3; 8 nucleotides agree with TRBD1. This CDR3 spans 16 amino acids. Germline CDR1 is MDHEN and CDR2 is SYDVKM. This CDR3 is CASSAPDRGTGHTIYF. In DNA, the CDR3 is TGTGCCAGCAGTGCCCCCGACAGGGGTACTGGACACACCATATATTTT.

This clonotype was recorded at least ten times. The CDR3 here is CASSLWLTEAFF. The DNA of the CDR3 is TGTGCCAGCAGCTTGTGGCTCACTGAAGCTTTCTTT. V gene TRBV5-5 combines with J gene TRBJ1-1; D not certain. The V gene lost 1 base and the J gene lost 4 bases, with 5 bases spanning the gap. Germline V gives CDR1 SGHKS, CDR2 YYEKEE (reference sequence). The CDR3 length is 12 residues.

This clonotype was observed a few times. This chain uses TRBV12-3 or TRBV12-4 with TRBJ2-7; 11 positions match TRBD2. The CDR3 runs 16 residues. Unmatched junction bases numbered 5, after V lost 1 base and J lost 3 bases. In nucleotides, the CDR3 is TGTGCCAGCAGTTTAGGCCGAACTAGCGGGGGCTACGAGCAGTACTTC. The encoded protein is CASSLGRTSGGYEQYF.

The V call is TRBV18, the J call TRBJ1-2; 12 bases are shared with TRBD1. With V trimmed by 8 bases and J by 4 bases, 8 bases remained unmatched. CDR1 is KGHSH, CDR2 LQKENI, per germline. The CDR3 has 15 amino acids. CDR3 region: CASESGTGGAYGYTF. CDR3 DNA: TGTGCCAGCGAATCCGGGACAGGGGGCGCCTATGGCTACACCTTC.

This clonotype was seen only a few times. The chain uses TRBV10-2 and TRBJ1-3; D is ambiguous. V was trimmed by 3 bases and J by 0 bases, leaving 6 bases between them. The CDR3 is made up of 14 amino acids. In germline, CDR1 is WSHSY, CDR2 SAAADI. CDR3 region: CASSDDSSGNTIYF. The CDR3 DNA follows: TGCGCCAGCAGTGATGATAGCTCTGGAAACACCATATATTTT.

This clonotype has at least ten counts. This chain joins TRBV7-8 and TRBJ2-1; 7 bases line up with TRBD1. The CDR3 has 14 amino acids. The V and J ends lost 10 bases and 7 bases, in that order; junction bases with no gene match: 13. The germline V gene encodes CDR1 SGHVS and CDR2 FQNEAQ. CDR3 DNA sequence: TGTGCCACCTTACCGACAGGGCTCGGAAATGAGCAGTTCTTC. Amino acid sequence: CATLPTGLGNEQFF.

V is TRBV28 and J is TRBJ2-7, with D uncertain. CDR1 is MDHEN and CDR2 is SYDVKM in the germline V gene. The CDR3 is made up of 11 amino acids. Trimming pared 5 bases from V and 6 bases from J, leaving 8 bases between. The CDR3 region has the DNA TGTGCCAGCAGTCGAGTTAGCGAGCAGTACTTC. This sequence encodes CASSRVSEQYF. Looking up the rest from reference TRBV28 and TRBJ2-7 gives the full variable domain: DVKVTQSSRYLVKRTGEKVFLECVQDMDHENMFWYRQDPGLGLRLIYFSYDVKMKEKGDIPEGYSVSREKKERFSLILESASTNQTSMYLCASSRVSEQYFGPGTRLTVT.

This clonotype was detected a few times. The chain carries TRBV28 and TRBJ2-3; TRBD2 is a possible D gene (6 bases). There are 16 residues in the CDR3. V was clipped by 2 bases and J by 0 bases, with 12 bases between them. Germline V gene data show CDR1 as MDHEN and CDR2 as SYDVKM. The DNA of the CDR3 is TGTGCCAGCAGTTTACGCGGGGCGCTTAGCACAGATACGCAGTATTTT. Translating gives CASSLRGALSTDTQYF.

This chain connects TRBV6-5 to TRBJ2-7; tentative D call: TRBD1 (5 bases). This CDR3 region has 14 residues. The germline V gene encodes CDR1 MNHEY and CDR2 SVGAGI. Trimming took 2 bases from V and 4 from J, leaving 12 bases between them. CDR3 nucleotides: TGTGCCAGCAGTTACGACCAGGGTGGTTACGAGCAGTACTTC. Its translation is CASSYDQGGYEQYF.

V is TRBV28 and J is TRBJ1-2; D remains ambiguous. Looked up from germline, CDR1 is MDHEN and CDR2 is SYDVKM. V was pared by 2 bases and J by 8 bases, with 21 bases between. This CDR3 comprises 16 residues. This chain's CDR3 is CASSLPYTTPLTGYTF. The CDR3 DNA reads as TGTGCCAGCAGTTTACCCTACACCACCCCTCTAACGGGCTACACCTTC.

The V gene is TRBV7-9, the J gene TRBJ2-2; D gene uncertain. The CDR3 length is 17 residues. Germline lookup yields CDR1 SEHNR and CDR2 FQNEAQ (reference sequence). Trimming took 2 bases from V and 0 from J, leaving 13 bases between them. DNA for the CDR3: TGTGCCAGCAGCTTATGGCCAATCAGGTCGAACACCGGGGAGCTGTTTTTT. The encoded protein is CASSLWPIRSNTGELFF.

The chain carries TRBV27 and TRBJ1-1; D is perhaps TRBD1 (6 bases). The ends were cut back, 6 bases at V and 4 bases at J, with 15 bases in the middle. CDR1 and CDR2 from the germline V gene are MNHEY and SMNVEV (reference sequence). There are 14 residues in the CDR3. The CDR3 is CASRVDRGGTEAFF. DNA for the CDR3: TGTGCCAGCAGGGTGGACAGAGGAGGCACTGAAGCTTTCTTT.

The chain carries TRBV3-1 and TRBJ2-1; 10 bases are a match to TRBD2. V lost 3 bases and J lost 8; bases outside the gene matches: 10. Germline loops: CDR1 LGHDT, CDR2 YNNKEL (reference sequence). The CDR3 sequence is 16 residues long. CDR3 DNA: TGTGCCAGCAGCCAGGCCGGGACTAGCGTGTTCTATGAGCAGTTCTTC. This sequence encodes CASSQAGTSVFYEQFF.

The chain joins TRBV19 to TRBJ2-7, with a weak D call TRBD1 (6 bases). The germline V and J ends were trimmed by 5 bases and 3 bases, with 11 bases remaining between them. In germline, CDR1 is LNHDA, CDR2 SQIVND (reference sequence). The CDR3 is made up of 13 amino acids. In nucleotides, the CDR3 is TGTGCCAGTAGTTTTGCCAGGGGCTACGAGCAGTACTTC. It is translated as CASSFARGYEQYF. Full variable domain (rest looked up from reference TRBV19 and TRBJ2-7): DGGITQSPKYLFRKEGQNVTLSCEQNLNHDAMYWYRQDPGQGLRLIYYSQIVNDFQKGDIAEGYSVSREKKESFPLTVTSAQKNPTAFYLCASSFARGYEQYFGPGTRLTVT.

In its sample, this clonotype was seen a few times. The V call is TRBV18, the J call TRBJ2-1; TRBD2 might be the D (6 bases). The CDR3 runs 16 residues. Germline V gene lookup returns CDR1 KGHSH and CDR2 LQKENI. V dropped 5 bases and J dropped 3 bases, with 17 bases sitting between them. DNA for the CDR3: TGTGCCAGCTCATTGGAGGCCGCGACTAGCTACAATGAGCAGTTCTTC. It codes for CASSLEAATSYNEQFF.

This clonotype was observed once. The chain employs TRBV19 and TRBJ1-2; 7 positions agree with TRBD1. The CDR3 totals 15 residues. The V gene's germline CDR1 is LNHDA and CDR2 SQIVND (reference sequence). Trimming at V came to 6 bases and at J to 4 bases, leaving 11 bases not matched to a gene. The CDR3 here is CASRIQTDRVYGYTF. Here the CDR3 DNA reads TGTGCCAGTAGGATTCAAACCGACAGGGTCTATGGCTACACCTTC.

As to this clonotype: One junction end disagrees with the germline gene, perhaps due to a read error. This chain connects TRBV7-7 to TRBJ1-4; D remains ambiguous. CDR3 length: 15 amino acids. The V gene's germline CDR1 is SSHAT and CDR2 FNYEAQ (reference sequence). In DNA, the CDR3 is TGTGCTAGCAGCTTGACAACGGCAACTAATGAAAAACTGTTTTTT. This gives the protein CASSLTTATNEKLFF.

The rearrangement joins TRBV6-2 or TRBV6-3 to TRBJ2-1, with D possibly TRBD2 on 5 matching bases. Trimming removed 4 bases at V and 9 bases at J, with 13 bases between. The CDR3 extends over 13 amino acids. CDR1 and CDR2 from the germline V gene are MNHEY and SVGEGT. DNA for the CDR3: TGTGCCAGCAGTTCATCCAGACGGGGTGAGCAGTTCTTC. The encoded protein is CASSSSRRGEQFF.

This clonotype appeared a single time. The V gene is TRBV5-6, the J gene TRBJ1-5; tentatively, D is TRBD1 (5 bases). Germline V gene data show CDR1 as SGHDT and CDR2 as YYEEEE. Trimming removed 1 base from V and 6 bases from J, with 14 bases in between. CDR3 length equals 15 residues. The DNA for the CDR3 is TGTGCCAGCAGCTTGATGGTGTCAGGGCTTCAGCCCCAGCATTTT. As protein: CASSLMVSGLQPQHF.

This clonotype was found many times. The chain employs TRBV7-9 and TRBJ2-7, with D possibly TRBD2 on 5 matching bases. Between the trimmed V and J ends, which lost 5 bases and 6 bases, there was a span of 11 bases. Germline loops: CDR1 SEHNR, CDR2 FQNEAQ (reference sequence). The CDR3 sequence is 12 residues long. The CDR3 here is CASSPSRGEQYF. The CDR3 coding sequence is TGTGCCAGCAGCCCCTCCCGGGGCGAGCAGTACTTC.

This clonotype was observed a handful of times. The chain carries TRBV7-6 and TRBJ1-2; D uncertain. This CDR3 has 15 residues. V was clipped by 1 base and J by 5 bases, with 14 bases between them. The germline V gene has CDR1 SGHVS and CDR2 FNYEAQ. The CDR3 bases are TGTGCCAGCAGCTTAGTCGCGGCCGGGATGTATGGCTACACCTTC. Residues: CASSLVAAGMYGYTF.